This TCR beta chain derives from a study of neurological immune-mediated disorders. The cDNA came from 5'RACE with 10-nucleotide random UMIs. TCRdb analysed the 5' RACE reads with MiXCR anew, one entry per CDR3 protein. The table has about 74,000 distinct CDR3 sequences, 5.2% seen once; the top ten hold approximately 7.4%. V lost 2 bases and J lost 6, with 19 bases in between. There are 17 residues in the CDR3. CDR1 and CDR2 from the germline V gene are LGHNA and YSLEER. At least ten counts were recorded for this clonotype. Sequencing input: PBMCs. V and J are TRBV4-3 and TRBJ2-2; a weak D match, TRBD1 (7 bases). The receptor was derived from a man aged 18 to 30 with multiple sclerosis. The chain's CDR3 is CASSQSLRGELAGELFF. The CDR3 DNA reads TGCGCCAGCAGCCAAAGCCTCAGGGGGGAGTTGGCCGGGGAGCTGTTTTTT.